One and the same sample provided the 27 T cell receptor beta chains below, sequenced in a study of CD8 T cells in ankylosing spondylitis. General study results and limits: Within ankylosing spondylitis blood, a TCR beta motif made up of roughly eight highly homologous variants appeared to be characteristic.

Their cognate antigens are unknown. TCRdb independently ran MiXCR on the 5' RACE reads; one entry per CDR3 protein. The sample records 220,000 or so distinct CDR3 sequences, about 18% being singletons. The sample was blood, either unsorted or a sorted T cell fraction (not recorded which). The receptors come from a male donor with ankylosing spondylitis.

Only a few counts were recorded for this clonotype. The V and J genes are TRBV25-1 and TRBJ1-2; D call uncertain. From germline, CDR1 is MGHDK and CDR2 SYGVNS. Trimming stripped 6 bases from V and 4 bases from J, with 12 bases between. This CDR3 has 13 residues. The CDR3, as DNA: TGTGCCAGCAGAGCGGGAGGAAGCTATGGCTACACCTTC. Translated: CASRAGGSYGYTF.

This chain links TRBV27 with TRBJ2-2, with TRBD2 as a possible D gene (6 bases). Germline V gene data show CDR1 as MNHEY and CDR2 as SMNVEV (reference sequence). The germline V and J ends were trimmed by 6 bases and 0 bases, with 11 bases remaining between them. CDR3 length: 15 residues. CDR3 in amino acids: CASSHAGSNTGELFF. The CDR3, as DNA: TGTGCCAGCAGCCACGCGGGGTCGAACACCGGGGAGCTGTTTTTT.

This clonotype has just one count. The gene calls are TRBV12-3 or TRBV12-4 and TRBJ1-1; unclear D gene. V shed 5 bases and J shed 6 bases, with 16 bases lying between them. This CDR3 comprises 14 residues. CDR3 coding DNA: TGTGCCAGCAGTGAGGGAGGTGGCGTCCCTGAAGCTTTCTTT. Protein sequence: CASSEGGGVPEAFF.

The rearrangement joins TRBV30 to TRBJ2-7; TRBD1 matches 7 bases. CDR3 length: 13 residues. CDR1 and CDR2 from the germline V gene are GTSNPN and SVGIG (reference sequence). J lost 1 base, V lost 8 bases, and 8 bases had no gene match. CDR3 protein: CAIRQGGSYEQYF. For the CDR3, the DNA is TGTGCCATCCGACAGGGTGGATCCTACGAGCAGTACTTC.

This clonotype was picked up a small number of times. The chain joins TRBV12-3 or TRBV12-4 to TRBJ1-4; 10 bases match TRBD1. This CDR3 has 16 residues. J was trimmed by 3 bases and V by 5 bases; bases with no gene match: 6. The CDR3 spells CASSETGGMANEKLFF. The DNA for the CDR3 is TGTGCCAGCAGTGAGACAGGGGGCATGGCTAATGAAAAACTGTTTTTT.

Ten or more counts support this clonotype. The chain has TRBV12-3 or TRBV12-4 and TRBJ2-7, with 7 bases aligning to TRBD2. The ends lost 2 bases at V and 0 bases at J; junction bases unmatched: 1. The CDR3 extends over 14 amino acids. The chain's CDR3 is CASSLSGASYEQYF. In nucleotides, the CDR3 is TGTGCCAGCAGTTTAAGCGGGGCCTCCTACGAGCAGTACTTC.

This rearrangement joins TRBV7-9 to TRBJ1-1, with D possibly TRBD1 on 5 matching bases. V was cut by 5 bases and J by 6 bases, with 10 bases left in between. The CDR3 extends over 12 amino acids. Germline loops: CDR1 SEHNR, CDR2 FQNEAQ (reference sequence). In DNA, the CDR3 is TGTGCCAGCAGCGCGGGGGTGTCTGAAGCTTTCTTT. Translating it yields CASSAGVSEAFF. The entire variable domain, with the rest obtained from reference TRBV7-9 and TRBJ1-1, is as follows: DTGVSQNPRHKITKRGQNVTFRCDPISEHNRLYWYRQTLGQGPEFLTYFQNEAQLEKSRLLSDRFSAERPKGSFSTLEIQRTEQGDSAMYLCASSAGVSEAFFGQGTRLTVV.

This clonotype has a handful of counts. The chain employs TRBV5-5 and TRBJ2-1, with 7 bases that match TRBD2. From germline, CDR1 is SGHKS and CDR2 YYEKEE (reference sequence). With V trimmed by 3 bases and J by 4 bases, 7 bases remained unmatched. The CDR3 loop spans 15 amino acids. CDR3 residues: CASSSRLAPYNEQFF. CDR3 sequence (DNA): TGTGCCAGCAGCTCAAGACTAGCACCTTACAATGAGCAGTTCTTC.

The V and J genes are TRBV19 and TRBJ2-2; 8 bases map to TRBD1. J lost 6 bases, V lost 7 bases, and 7 bases had no gene match. This CDR3 region has 14 residues. The germline gives CDR1 LNHDA, CDR2 SQIVND (reference sequence). CDR3 loop: CASNPLQGAGELFF. CDR3 DNA sequence: TGTGCCAGTAACCCGCTACAGGGGGCCGGGGAGCTGTTTTTT.

The genes are TRBV4-3 and TRBJ2-1, with 10 bases that match TRBD2. The length of the CDR3 is 16 residues. Germline CDR1 LGHNA, CDR2 YSLEER. With V trimmed by 4 bases and J by 4 bases, 7 bases remained unmatched. In DNA form, the CDR3 reads TGCGCCAGCAGCCCGTTTCTAGCGGGAGCTTACAATGAGCAGTTCTTC. Translating gives CASSPFLAGAYNEQFF.

The chain uses TRBV5-6 and TRBJ1-5, with TRBD1 matching 7 bases. Germline trimming cut 4 bases from V and 4 bases from J; bases unmatched to any gene: 11. Germline V gives CDR1 SGHDT, CDR2 YYEEEE. The CDR3 spans 16 residues. CDR3 bases: TGTGCCAGCAGCCTACGGGACAGAAATTGGAATCAGCCCCAGCATTTT. Its translation is CASSLRDRNWNQPQHF.

The V and J genes are TRBV6-1 and TRBJ1-5, with 9 bases lining up with TRBD1. CDR1 and CDR2 (germline): MNHNS, SASEGT. The CDR3 is made up of 15 amino acids. The ends lost 8 bases at V and 5 bases at J; junction bases unmatched: 10. The CDR3 is CASRDRVSWDQPQHF. CDR3 in DNA: TGTGCCAGCCGGGACAGGGTATCATGGGATCAGCCCCAGCATTTT.

The chain has TRBV6-2 or TRBV6-3 and TRBJ1-5, with D possibly matching TRBD1 (5 bases). The CDR3 contains 15 residues. V dropped 6 bases and J dropped 0 bases, with 12 bases sitting between them. The germline CDR1 and CDR2 sequences are MNHEY and SVGEGT. The CDR3 here is CASRGDVDSNQPQHF. In DNA, the CDR3 is TGTGCCAGCAGAGGGGACGTGGATAGCAATCAGCCCCAGCATTTT.

This clonotype was seen a handful of times. V gene TRBV2 combines with J gene TRBJ2-7; no clear D gene. The CDR3 extends over 12 amino acids. V dropped 5 bases and J dropped 3 bases, with 8 bases sitting between them. CDR1 and CDR2 from the germline V gene are SNHLY and FYNNEI. In DNA, the CDR3 is TGTGCCAGCAGTTCGGAGCGCTACGAGCAGTACTTC. Encoded protein: CASSSERYEQYF.

The V call is TRBV6-5, the J call TRBJ1-1; D not certain. Germline-derived CDR1 and CDR2 are MNHEY and SVGAGI. The V end was cut by 0 bases, the J end by 2 bases, with 16 bases between. This CDR3 contains 17 residues. The CDR3 sequence is CASSYSQLYRANTEAFF. The CDR3, as DNA: TGTGCCAGCAGTTACTCTCAACTGTATAGGGCTAACACTGAAGCTTTCTTT.

This chain links TRBV9 with TRBJ2-2; D may correspond to TRBD1 or TRBD2 (5 bases each). The ends were cut back, 3 bases at V and 13 bases at J, with 19 bases in the middle. Germline V gene sequence: CDR1 SGDLS, CDR2 YYNGEE. This CDR3 is built from 14 residues. The CDR3 DNA is TGTGCCAGCAGCGCTACCGGGGCTCTCGAGGGGCTGTTTTTT. Its protein product is CASSATGALEGLFF.

The rearrangement uses TRBV4-1 and TRBJ1-1; D not resolved. The V gene's germline CDR1 is MGHRA and CDR2 YSYEKL. V gave up 10 bases and J gave up 0 bases, with 21 bases separating them. This CDR3 spans 16 amino acids. CDR3 in amino acids: CATQPWEGLVNTEAFF. The CDR3 DNA reads as TGCGCCACCCAACCGTGGGAAGGTTTGGTGAACACTGAAGCTTTCTTT.

This clonotype was recorded at least ten times. V gene TRBV4-3 combines with J gene TRBJ1-6; a weak D match, TRBD1 (5 bases). Germline assignment: CDR1 LGHNA and CDR2 YSLEER. CDR3 length: 15 residues. The ends were cut back, 0 bases at V and 8 bases at J, with 11 bases in the middle. CDR3: CASSQDKTEDSPLHF. The DNA for the CDR3 is TGCGCCAGCAGCCAAGATAAGACAGAGGATTCACCCCTCCACTTT.

This clonotype appeared a few times. The CDR3 is CASTTGEFSSGNTIYF. CDR3 bases: TGTGCCAGCACCACAGGGGAGTTCAGCTCTGGAAACACCATATATTTT. The chain has TRBV5-5 and TRBJ1-3, with TRBD1 matching over 7 bases. The CDR3 runs to 16 residues. The V and J ends lost 6 bases and 0 bases, in that order; junction bases with no gene match: 9. Germline V gene lookup returns CDR1 SGHKS and CDR2 YYEKEE (reference sequence).

This clonotype was detected ten times or more. This sequence joins TRBV5-1 and TRBJ1-1; D perhaps matches TRBD1 (5 bases). V was trimmed by 5 bases and J by 1 base, leaving 12 bases between them. CDR1 SGHRS and CDR2 YFSETQ come from the germline V gene. The CDR3 extends over 14 amino acids. CDR3 nucleotides: TGCGCCAGCAGGGCGCCCGACAGGAACACTGAAGCTTTCTTT. As protein: CASRAPDRNTEAFF.

This clonotype has more than one count but fewer than ten. The V gene is TRBV2, the J gene TRBJ1-3; D ambiguous. V gave up 1 base and J gave up 0 bases, with 16 bases separating them. Germline CDR1 SNHLY, CDR2 FYNNEI. The CDR3 sequence is 18 residues long. This CDR3 reads CASSEETPDSYSGNTIYF. In DNA, the CDR3 is TGTGCCAGCAGTGAAGAGACCCCAGACTCTTACTCTGGAAACACCATATATTTT.

The table lists this clonotype with a few counts. This rearrangement joins TRBV27 to TRBJ2-1, with no clear D. The CDR3 sequence is 13 residues long. The ends were cut back, 4 bases at V and 7 bases at J, with 11 bases in the middle. Per germline, CDR1 MNHEY and CDR2 SMNVEV (reference sequence). CDR3 coding DNA: TGTGCCAGCAGTTGGTCCCTACAGAATGAGCAGTTCTTC. As protein: CASSWSLQNEQFF.

This clonotype has a handful of counts. The genes are TRBV12-3 or TRBV12-4 and TRBJ1-3; D ambiguous. This CDR3 region has 13 residues. V lost 3 bases to trimming and J lost 3 bases, with 6 bases between them. CDR3 sequence: CASSLFGGNTIYF. The CDR3 DNA follows: TGTGCCAGCAGTTTGTTCGGTGGAAACACCATATATTTT.

The CDR3 spells CASSLAGAGDGYTF. The DNA of the CDR3 is TGTGCCAGCAGCCTAGCGGGGGCTGGGGATGGCTACACCTTC. The V gene is TRBV12-3 or TRBV12-4, the J gene TRBJ1-2; tentative D call: TRBD1 (6 bases). V lost 6 bases and J 6 bases, leaving 17 bases between the germline ends. This CDR3 region has 14 residues.

The CDR3 protein is CASSLGVGSGNTIYF. DNA of the CDR3: TGTGCCAGCAGCTTGGGGGTGGGCTCTGGAAACACCATATATTTT. The chain carries TRBV9 and TRBJ1-3, with TRBD1 as a possible D gene (5 bases). V was trimmed by 4 bases and J by 0 bases, leaving 11 bases between them. From germline, CDR1 is SGDLS and CDR2 YYNGEE. The CDR3 is made up of 15 amino acids.

The chain employs TRBV10-2 and TRBJ2-7; 13 bases are a match to TRBD2. V was clipped by 4 bases and J by 4 bases; unmatched bases: 13. There are 18 residues in the CDR3. Germline CDR1 and CDR2: WSHSY and SAAADI. CDR3 region: CASSGRTSGGPLNYEQYF. The CDR3 coding sequence is TGCGCCAGCAGTGGGAGGACTAGCGGGGGCCCACTTAATTACGAGCAGTACTTC.

This clonotype was counted between two and nine times. The CDR3: CASSLEGGINEQFF. The CDR3 nucleotides are TGCGCCAGCAGCTTGGAGGGGGGGATCAATGAGCAGTTCTTC. The chain links TRBV5-1 to TRBJ2-1; tentative D call: TRBD2 (7 bases). This CDR3 comprises 14 residues. Germline V gene sequence: CDR1 SGHRS, CDR2 YFSETQ. The V and J ends lost 0 bases and 6 bases respectively, with 10 bases between them.